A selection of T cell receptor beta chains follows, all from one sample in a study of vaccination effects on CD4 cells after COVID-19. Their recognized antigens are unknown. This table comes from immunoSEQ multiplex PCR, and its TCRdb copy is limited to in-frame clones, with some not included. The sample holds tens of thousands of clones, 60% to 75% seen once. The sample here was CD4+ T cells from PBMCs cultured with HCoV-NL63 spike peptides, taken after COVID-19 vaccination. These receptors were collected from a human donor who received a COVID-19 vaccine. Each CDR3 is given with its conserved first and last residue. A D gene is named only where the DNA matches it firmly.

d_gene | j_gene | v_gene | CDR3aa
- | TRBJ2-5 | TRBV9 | CASSVSGETQYF
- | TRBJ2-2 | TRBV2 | CASLGTVYTGELFF
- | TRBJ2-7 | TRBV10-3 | CAISDGLSGNEQYF
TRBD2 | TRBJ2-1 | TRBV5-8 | CASSSSGSSYNEQFF
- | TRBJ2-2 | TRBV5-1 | CASTEEGAHTGELFF
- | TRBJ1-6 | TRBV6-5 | CASSYWGTQNSPLHF
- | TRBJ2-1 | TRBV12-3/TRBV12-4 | CASSVLTYNEQFF
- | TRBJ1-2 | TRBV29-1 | CSVEGGFYGYTF
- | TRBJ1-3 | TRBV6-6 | CASTPPGNTIYF
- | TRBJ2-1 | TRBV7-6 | CASSLVRGHEQFF
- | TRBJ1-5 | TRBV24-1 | CATSDSWGDQPQHF
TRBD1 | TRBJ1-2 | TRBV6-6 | CASSYPDRRSGYTF
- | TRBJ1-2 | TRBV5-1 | CASSQPSRAADGYTF
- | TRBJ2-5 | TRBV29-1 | CSVARSQETQYF
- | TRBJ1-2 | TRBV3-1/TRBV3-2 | CASSLRGVNGYTF
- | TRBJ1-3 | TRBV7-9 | CASSSGPSGNTIYF
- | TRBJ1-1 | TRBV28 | CAGTAPGHTEAFF
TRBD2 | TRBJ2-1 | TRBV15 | CATSRAAGGLDEQFF
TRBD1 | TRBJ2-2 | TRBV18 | CASSPAPGTGLSGELFF
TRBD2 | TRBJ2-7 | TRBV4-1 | CASSQETSGRYEQYF
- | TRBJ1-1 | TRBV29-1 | CSVVDTEAFF
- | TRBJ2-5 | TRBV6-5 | CASSYSKDLQGLREHF
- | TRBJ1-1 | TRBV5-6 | CASSPGTVNTEAFF
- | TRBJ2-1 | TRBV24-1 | CATSDFSGSGQFF
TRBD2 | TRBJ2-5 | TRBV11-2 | CASSLGRLAGGPRETQYF
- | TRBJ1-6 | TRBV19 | CASSPRGNSPLHF
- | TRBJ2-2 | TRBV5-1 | CASKERADTGELFF
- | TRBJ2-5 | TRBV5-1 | CASSPWTEETQYF
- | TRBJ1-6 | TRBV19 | CASSIQSQGLYSPLHF
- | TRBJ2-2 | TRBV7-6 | CASSPGIGSAGELFF
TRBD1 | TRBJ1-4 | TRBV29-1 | CSVVLGWADRGTSNEKLFF
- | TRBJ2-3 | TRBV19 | CASRTSGKGHTDTQYF
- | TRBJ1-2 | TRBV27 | CASSSDRTYGYTF
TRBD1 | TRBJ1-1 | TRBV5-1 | CASSLRQGAFGTEAFF
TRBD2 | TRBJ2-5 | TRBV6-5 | CASTLTSFVETQYF